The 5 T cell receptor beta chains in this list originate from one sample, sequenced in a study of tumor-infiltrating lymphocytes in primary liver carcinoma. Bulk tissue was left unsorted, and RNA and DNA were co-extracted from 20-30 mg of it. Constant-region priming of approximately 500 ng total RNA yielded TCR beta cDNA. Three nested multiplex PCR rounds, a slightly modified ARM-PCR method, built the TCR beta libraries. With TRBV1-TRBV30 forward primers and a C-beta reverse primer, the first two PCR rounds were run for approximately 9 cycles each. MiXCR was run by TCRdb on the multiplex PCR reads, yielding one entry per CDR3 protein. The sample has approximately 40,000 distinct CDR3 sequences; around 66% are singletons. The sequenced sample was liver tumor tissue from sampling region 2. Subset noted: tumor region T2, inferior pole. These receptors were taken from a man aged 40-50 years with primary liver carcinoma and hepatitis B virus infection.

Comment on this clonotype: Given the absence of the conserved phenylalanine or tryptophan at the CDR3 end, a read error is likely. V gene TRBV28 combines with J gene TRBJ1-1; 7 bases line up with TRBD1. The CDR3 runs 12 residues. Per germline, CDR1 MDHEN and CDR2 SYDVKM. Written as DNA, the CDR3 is TGTACCAGCAGGATCACAGGGGATGAAGCTTTCATT. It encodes CTSRITGDEAFI.

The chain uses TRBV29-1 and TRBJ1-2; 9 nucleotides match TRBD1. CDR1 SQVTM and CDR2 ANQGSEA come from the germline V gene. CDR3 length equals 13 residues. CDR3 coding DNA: TGCAGTGCCGGGACAGGGAGTAACTATGGCTACACCTTC. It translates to CSAGTGSNYGYTF.

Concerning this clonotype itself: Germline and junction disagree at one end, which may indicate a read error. The CDR3 region has the DNA TGTGCCAGCAGTTTATCGGACAAGGTCGGTGGCTACATCTTC. Protein product: CASSLSDKVGGYIF. The chain joins TRBV28 to TRBJ1-2; TRBD1 is a possible D gene (5 bases). The length of the CDR3 is 14 residues. Germline assignment: CDR1 MDHEN and CDR2 SYDVKM.

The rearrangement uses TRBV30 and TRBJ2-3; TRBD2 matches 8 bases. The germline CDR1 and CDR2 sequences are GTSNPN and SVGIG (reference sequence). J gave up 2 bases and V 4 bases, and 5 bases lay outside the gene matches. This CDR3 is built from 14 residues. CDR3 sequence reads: CAWNRLAFTDTQYF. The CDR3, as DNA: TGTGCCTGGAACAGACTAGCGTTCACAGATACGCAGTATTTT.

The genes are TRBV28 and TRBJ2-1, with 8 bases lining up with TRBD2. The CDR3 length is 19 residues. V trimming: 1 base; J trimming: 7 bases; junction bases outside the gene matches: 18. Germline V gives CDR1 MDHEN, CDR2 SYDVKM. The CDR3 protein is CASSLYHFPGLEEHNEQFF. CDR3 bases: TGTGCCAGCAGTTTATACCACTTTCCGGGACTAGAGGAGCATAATGAGCAGTTCTTC.